The present T cell receptor (beta chain) was sequenced within a study of blood T cell repertoires in COVID-19. Per the original data handling: Nucleated cell number was recorded as an estimate derived from reference gene primer amplification. Assay: immunoSEQ multiplex PCR; the TCRdb copy retains only in-frame clones and omits some. V and J calls and clone size come straight from that table; D and trimming were deduced from the DNA. The repertoire has roughly 190,000 clones, over 80% of them found once; the top ten carry roughly 6.6%. V was trimmed by 1 base and J by 3 bases, leaving 9 bases between them. The CDR3 covers 14 residues. The V gene's germline CDR1 is SGHVS and CDR2 FNYEAQ.

The clonotype originates from a woman aged 40 to 55 with acute or convalescent COVID-19. The source material was peripheral blood. The chain has TRBV7-6 and TRBJ1-2; the D gene is possibly TRBD1 (5 bases). This CDR3 is CASSLGPGYYGYTF. In DNA form, the CDR3 reads TGTGCCAGCAGCTTAGGTCCAGGGTACTATGGCTACACCTTC.